These 6 T cell receptor beta chains originate from one sample sequenced in a study of glioma-infiltrating T cells. Amplification of TCR alpha and beta CDR3 regions from RNA used iRepertoire nested multiplex PCR. TCRdb reanalysed the multiplex PCR reads using MiXCR and keeps one entry per CDR3 protein. The sample includes around 120,000 distinct CDR3 sequences, about 25% of them seen just once. The sample taken for sequencing was glioma tissue, nonneoplastic brain tissue, or PBMCs (not recorded which). The receptors derive from a human donor with low-grade glioma or glioblastoma, undergoing nonglioma brain surgery, or in good health (not recorded which).

J is TRBJ2-7 and V is TRBV7-2; possibly TRBD1 for D (5 bases). V gave up 4 bases and J gave up 3 bases, with 10 bases separating them. Germline-derived CDR1 and CDR2 are SGHTA and FQGNSA. The CDR3 runs 13 residues. DNA for the CDR3: TGTGCCAGCAGCTCACAGGTTTTCTACGAGCAGTACGTC. It yields the protein CASSSQVFYEQYV.

The chain couples TRBV30 to TRBJ2-1, with 11 bases identical to TRBD2. V gave up 4 bases and J gave up 3 bases; unmatched junction bases: 5. Germline loops: CDR1 GTSNPN, CDR2 SVGIG (reference sequence). The CDR3 is made up of 15 amino acids. The CDR3 region has the DNA TGTGCCTGGACCCTAGCGGGGGGACTCTACAATGAGCAGTTCTTC. This gives the protein CAWTLAGGLYNEQFF.

This clonotype was observed a few times. The chain uses TRBV29-1 and TRBJ1-1; TRBD1 is a possible D gene (5 bases). The CDR3 covers 12 residues. V lost 0 bases and J lost 8, with 10 bases in between. Germline CDR1 SQVTM, CDR2 ANQGSEA. The CDR3 loop reads CSVEDLQVEAFF. The DNA of the CDR3 is TGCAGCGTTGAAGATTTACAGGTAGAAGCTTTCTTT.

This clonotype was counted many times. V gene TRBV28 combines with J gene TRBJ2-3; possibly TRBD1 for D (6 bases). With 5 bases removed from V and 0 bases from J, the gap between germline ends came to 21 bases. CDR1 is MDHEN, CDR2 SYDVKM, per germline. The CDR3 totals 18 residues. The CDR3 protein is CASSPSPRTASSTDTQYF. The CDR3 DNA is TGTGCCAGCAGTCCCTCACCTAGGACAGCTTCTAGCACAGATACGCAGTATTTT.

A remark on this clonotype: One end of the junction fails to match germline, which may point to a read error. The chain uses TRBV6-2 or TRBV6-3 and TRBJ1-5; D uncertain. CDR3 length: 12 amino acids. Germline loops: CDR1 MNHEY, CDR2 SVGEGT. The CDR3 region is CASSHDNQPQNF. CDR3 DNA: TGTGCCAGCAGCCACGACAATCAGCCCCAGAATTTT.

The CDR3 loop is CASSFSGTDYGYTF. The DNA for the CDR3 is TGTGCCAGCAGCTTTTCCGGGACAGACTATGGCTACACCTTC. This chain uses TRBV7-9 with TRBJ1-2, with TRBD1 identical over 7 bases. V shed 3 bases and J 3 bases; nucleotides not matched to a gene: 4. CDR3 length equals 14 residues. The germline CDR1 and CDR2 sequences are SEHNR and FQNEAQ (reference sequence).